A selection of T cell receptor beta chains follows, all from one sample in a study of cytomegalovirus exposure and HLA in healthy donors. The assay was immunoSEQ multiplex PCR, and TCRdb's table has in-frame clones only and misses some. Reported are over 150,000 clones; the ten largest clones contain 0.65% to 0.75%. The sample was PBMCs. All receptors derive from a boy under 18 in good health and CMV-seronegative. Both conserved end residues are part of each CDR3. Fields, in order: D gene, J gene, V gene, CDR3 DNA, CDR3 protein. The D gene is left open where the match is weak.

. TRBJ2-3 TRBV18 TGTGCCAGCTCCCTCTCGGGGGGCCCCTCAGATACGCAGTATTTT CASSLSGGPSDTQYF
TRBD1 TRBJ2-5 TRBV6-1 TGTGCCAGCAGGTTGACAGGGGCCCAAGAGACCCAGTACTTC CASRLTGAQETQYF
TRBD1 TRBJ2-7 TRBV18 TGTGCCAGCTCACCTCTACAGGGGGCAACTCAATCACGCGAGCAGTACTTC CASSPLQGATQSREQYF
. TRBJ1-6 TRBV19 TGTGCCAGTAGTCCCCGTGAGGAGTCATCACCCCTCCACTTT CASSPREESSPLHF
. TRBJ2-1 TRBV4-2 TGTGCCAGCAGCCAAGCGGCCCTAGCGAGCTCCTACAATGAGCAGTTCTTC CASSQAALASSYNEQFF
TRBD2 TRBJ2-7 TRBV9 TGTGCCAGCAGCGCGGACGGGACTAGCGCCTACGAGCAGTACTTC CASSADGTSAYEQYF
TRBD2 TRBJ2-5 TRBV5-1 TGCGCCAGCAGCTTGGTTGCGGGGGGGCCCGGGACCCAGTACTTC CASSLVAGGPGTQYF
TRBD2 TRBJ2-5 TRBV9 TGTGCCAGCAGCCCTAGACTAGCGGTTGAGACCCAGTACTTC CASSPRLAVETQYF
TRBD1 TRBJ1-1 TRBV11-2 TGTGCCAGCAGCCTACGAGGACAGGGGGCTTGGAACACTGAAGCTTTCTTT CASSLRGQGAWNTEAFF
. TRBJ1-3 TRBV28 TGTGCCAGCAGTCCCTCGACACTTTTTGGAAACACCATATATTTT CASSPSTLFGNTIYF
TRBD1 TRBJ1-1 TRBV5-1 TGCGCCAGCCAATCAGGGGGCTCATTGAACACTGGAGCTTTCTTT CASQSGGSLNTGAFF
TRBD1 TRBJ2-7 TRBV9 TGTGCCAGCAGCCCCCGACAGGGGGCTTTGTACGAGCAGTACTTC CASSPRQGALYEQYF
TRBD1 TRBJ1-1 TRBV4-2 TGTGCCAGCAGCCAGGCCGACAGGGGGGTGAACACTGAAGCTTTCTTT CASSQADRGVNTEAFF
. TRBJ2-5 TRBV7-3 TGTGCCAGCAGCACAAGGGGTGGGGAGACCCAGTACTTC CASSTRGGETQYF
. TRBJ2-7 TRBV28 TGTGCCAGCAGACCCAGGGGCCCCTACGAGCAGTACTTC CASRPRGPYEQYF
. TRBJ1-6 TRBV21-1 TGTGCCAGCAGCAAAAGTTCCGGGGAACATAATTCACCCCTCCACTTT CASSKSSGEHNSPLHF
TRBD2 TRBJ2-5 TRBV4-1 TGCGCCAGCAGCTCGCCCGCTAGCGGGAGGACCCAGTACTTC CASSSPASGRTQYF
TRBD1 TRBJ2-5 TRBV7-2 TGTGCCAGCAGCTCGGCCGGGACAGATGGAGAGACCCAGTACTTC CASSSAGTDGETQYF
. TRBJ2-4 TRBV5-1 TGCGCCAGCAGCCCGGACACCTCTGGGGCCAAAAACATTCAGTACTTC CASSPDTSGAKNIQYF
TRBD1 TRBJ2-1 TRBV11-2 TGTGCCAGCAGCGGCCTGGGACAGGGGGAGGGAGGTGAGCAGTTCTTC CASSGLGQGEGGEQFF
. TRBJ1-2 TRBV27 TGTGCCAGCAGCGGGCAGGGCAGCGGCTACACCTTC CASSGQGSGYTF
TRBD1 TRBJ1-2 TRBV14 TGTGCCAGCAGCCAACCCGTGAGGGACAGGGCTTGGGGCTACACCTTC CASSQPVRDRAWGYTF
. TRBJ2-7 TRBV4-1 TGCGCCAGCAGGTATCGGGTGACCGACGACGAGCAGTACTTC CASRYRVTDDEQYF
TRBD1 TRBJ2-5 TRBV7-9 TGTGCCACCAGGGGACAGGGCACGAGAGAGACCCAGTACTTC CATRGQGTRETQYF
. TRBJ2-1 TRBV9 TGTGCCAGCAGCGTAGCGGGCTCCTACAATGAGCAGTTCTTC CASSVAGSYNEQFF
. TRBJ2-7 TRBV30 TGTGCCTGGACTCTGGGGGGCTACGAGCAGTACTTC CAWTLGGYEQYF
. TRBJ1-2 TRBV10-2 TGCGCCAGCAGTGAAACAGGGTACTATGGCTACACCTTC CASSETGYYGYTF
TRBD1 TRBJ2-5 TRBV6-5 TGTGCCAGTTATCGTACAGGGGGTGAGGAGACCCAGTACTTC CASYRTGGEETQYF
TRBD1 TRBJ1-2 TRBV9 TGTGCCAGCAGCACACTAGAGACCCGAGGGGGCCCGGCGGGCTACACCTTC CASSTLETRGGPAGYTF
TRBD2 TRBJ2-3 TRBV5-1 TGCGCCAGCAGTCCAATAGCGGGTGCGCGCACAGATACGCAGTATTTT CASSPIAGARTDTQYF
. TRBJ2-5 TRBV5-1 TGCGCCAGCAGCTTGAAGGGGGAGGGAGAGACCCAGTACTTC CASSLKGEGETQYF
TRBD1 TRBJ1-2 TRBV5-4 TGTGCCAGCAGCGGGACAGGGTACAACTATGGCTACACCTTC CASSGTGYNYGYTF
. TRBJ1-2 TRBV7-2 TGTGCCAGCAGCCCCCCTAGAGATGTGAACTACACCTTC CASSPPRDVNYTF
. TRBJ1-3 TRBV5-6 TGTGCCAGCAGCCTTACCACATACTGGACAGCCGAAGGAAACACCATATATTTT CASSLTTYWTAEGNTIYF
TRBD2 TRBJ2-2 TRBV29-1 TGCAGCGCCCAAGAGGAGCGGGGGGATGTTGGGGAGCTGTTTTTT CSAQEERGDVGELFF
TRBD2 TRBJ2-2 TRBV4-2 TGTGCCAGCAGCCAAGATCCTAGCGGGGGGGCCGGGGAGCTGTTTTTT CASSQDPSGGAGELFF
TRBD1 TRBJ1-6 TRBV27 TGTGCCAGCAGTTCCCTCGGGACAGGGGTAGGCTCACCCCTCCACTTT CASSSLGTGVGSPLHF
TRBD2 TRBJ2-1 TRBV6-6 TGTGCCAGCAGTTACGAGCGGGGGGCTAGAAATGAGCAGTTCTTC CASSYERGARNEQFF
. TRBJ1-1 TRBV6-5 TGTGCCAGCAGCAGAGGAGGGGCGAACACTGAAGCTTTCTTT CASSRGGANTEAFF
. TRBJ1-5 TRBV19 TGTGCCAGTACCCTAGCGGGGGTTTATGGTCAGCCCCAGCATTTT CASTLAGVYGQPQHF
. TRBJ2-3 TRBV12-1 TGTGCCAGCAGCCGCGGACTAGCGAGGCCCCTGAATACGCAGTATTTT CASSRGLARPLNTQYF
. TRBJ2-3 TRBV7-2 TGTGCCAGCAGCAACCCTAATACGCAGTATTTT CASSNPNTQYF
TRBD1 TRBJ1-5 TRBV2 TGTGCCAGCAGTCGACTGGACAGGGCAGTCCAGCCCCAGCATTTT CASSRLDRAVQPQHF
TRBD2 TRBJ2-4 TRBV19 TGTGCCAGTAGTCCGGGACTAGCGGGGGGGCTAGCCAAAAACATTCAGTACTTC CASSPGLAGGLAKNIQYF
. TRBJ2-2 TRBV13 TGTGCCACCGGGGAAACCGGGGAGCTGTTTTTT CATGETGELFF
TRBD2 TRBJ2-1 TRBV7-6 TGTGCCAGCAGCCGCGGGGGGAGCTCCTACAATGAGCAGTTCTTC CASSRGGSSYNEQFF
TRBD1 TRBJ1-5 TRBV30 TGTGCCTGGAGTGGTCTGGGACAGTACAATCAGCCCCAGCATTTT CAWSGLGQYNQPQHF